These 21 T cell receptor beta chains came from one sample sequenced in a study of cytomegalovirus exposure and HLA in healthy donors. The method was immunoSEQ multiplex PCR; TCRdb's version includes in-frame clones alone and lacks a portion of them. The table has about 340,000 clones, roughly 85% seen once. Sequencing was done on a sample of PBMCs. The receptors derive from a woman under 30 in good health and CMV-seronegative.

The chain couples TRBV11-2 to TRBJ1-2; no firm D call. Looked up from germline, CDR1 is SGHAT and CDR2 is FQNNGV. Trimming cost V 3 bases and J 4 bases, with 9 bases left between them. CDR3 size: 13 residues. CDR3 amino acids: CASSLDGLYGYTF. CDR3 sequence (DNA): TGTGCCAGCAGCTTGGACGGACTCTATGGCTACACCTTC.

The J gene is TRBJ2-3, the V gene TRBV28; D perhaps matches TRBD2 (5 bases). The CDR3 spans 15 residues. The V and J ends lost 10 bases and 2 bases respectively, with 19 bases between them. Germline V gives CDR1 MDHEN, CDR2 SYDVKM. CDR3 in DNA: TGTGCCATTACCCAAGCGGTGGAGATCACAGATACGCAGTATTTT. This encodes CAITQAVEITDTQYF.

This clone appeared once. The genes are TRBV4-2 and TRBJ1-5; possibly TRBD1 for D (6 bases). The CDR3 runs 17 residues. Germline assignment: CDR1 LGHNA and CDR2 YNFKEQ. V lost 0 bases to trimming and J lost 5 bases, with 17 bases between them. The CDR3 nucleotides are TGTGCCAGCAGCCAAGATATATTCCGGGGGGGGCATCAGCCCCAGCATTTT. Residues: CASSQDIFRGGHQPQHF.

The chain joins TRBV18 to TRBJ2-1, with a possible D match to TRBD1 (5 bases). Per germline, CDR1 KGHSH and CDR2 LQKENI. This CDR3 comprises 15 residues. Trimming pared 3 bases from V and 4 bases from J, leaving 13 bases between. The CDR3 region has the DNA TGTGCCAGCTCACCTACCCCTTCAGGGTACAATGAGCAGTTCTTC. Its translation is CASSPTPSGYNEQFF.

V and J are TRBV5-8 and TRBJ1-5; D ambiguous. Germline CDR1 SGHTS, CDR2 YDEGEE. V gave up 2 bases and J gave up 4 bases, with 4 bases separating them. This CDR3 has 12 residues. The CDR3 nucleotides read TGTGCCAGCAGCTTCCATAATCAGCCCCAGCATTTT. Protein: CASSFHNQPQHF.

The genes are TRBV6-5 and TRBJ2-7, with a weak D call TRBD1 (5 bases). CDR1 and CDR2 from the germline V gene are MNHEY and SVGAGI. V lost 6 bases and J 4 bases, leaving 16 bases between the germline ends. The CDR3 has 14 amino acids. CDR3 DNA: TGTGCCAGCAGATGGGGCTACGACGGGTACGAGCAGTACTTC. The encoded protein is CASRWGYDGYEQYF.

The rearrangement uses TRBV28 and TRBJ2-6; the D gene is possibly TRBD1 (5 bases). V was clipped by 3 bases and J by 0 bases, with 21 bases between them. CDR1 MDHEN and CDR2 SYDVKM come from the germline V gene. CDR3 length: 20 residues. Written as DNA, the CDR3 is TGTGCCAGCAGTTTTCCGCCCGTCCGAGACAGCCTCTCTGGGGCCAACGTCCTGACTTTC. This encodes CASSFPPVRDSLSGANVLTF.

The rearrangement links TRBV27 to TRBJ1-1; D gene uncertain. The CDR3 covers 13 residues. Trimming took 3 bases from V and 1 from J, leaving 6 bases between them. CDR1 is MNHEY and CDR2 is SMNVEV in the germline V gene (reference sequence). The CDR3 protein is CASSFVSNTEAFF. In DNA form, the CDR3 reads TGTGCCAGCAGTTTTGTATCGAACACTGAAGCTTTCTTT.

V usage is TRBV5-1 and J usage is TRBJ2-7; TRBD1 matches 7 bases. There are 14 residues in the CDR3. J lost 0 bases, V lost 3 bases, and 3 bases had no gene match. Germline V CDR1 and CDR2: SGHRS, YFSETQ. As DNA, the CDR3 is TGCGCCAGCAGCTCGGCAGGGGGCTCCTACGAGCAGTACTTC. Residues: CASSSAGGSYEQYF.

This chain joins TRBV7-9 and TRBJ2-7, with 7 nucleotides matching TRBD2. There are 17 residues in the CDR3. With V trimmed by 5 bases and J by 4 bases, 17 bases remained unmatched. From germline, CDR1 is SEHNR and CDR2 FQNEAQ (reference sequence). The CDR3 is CASSPIEGGGSMYEQYF. The CDR3 DNA is TGTGCCAGCAGCCCGATAGAGGGTGGCGGGAGTATGTACGAGCAGTACTTC.

The rearrangement uses TRBV6-5 and TRBJ2-4; 11 nucleotides agree with TRBD1. Germline V gives CDR1 MNHEY, CDR2 SVGAGI. The V and J ends lost 5 bases and 15 bases, in that order; junction bases with no gene match: 6. The CDR3 totals 12 residues. The CDR3 reads CASSVDRGLLYF. The CDR3, as DNA: TGTGCCAGCAGTGTGGACAGGGGGCTTTTGTACTTC.

The chain has TRBV4-1 and TRBJ1-1; possibly TRBD1 for D (6 bases). CDR1 MGHRA and CDR2 YSYEKL come from the germline V gene. Trimming stripped 6 bases from V and 10 bases from J, with 18 bases between. There are 13 residues in the CDR3. Here the CDR3 reads CASSHNRGRGAFF. In DNA, the CDR3 is TGCGCCAGCAGTCATAACCGGGGCAGGGGAGCTTTCTTT.

The chain combines TRBV7-9 with TRBJ2-7; D might be TRBD1 (5 bases). This CDR3 is built from 15 residues. Trimming cost V 3 bases and J 2 bases, with 14 bases left between them. Germline-derived CDR1 and CDR2 are SEHNR and FQNEAQ (reference sequence). The CDR3 sequence is CASSFGQGGPYEQYF. The CDR3 coding sequence is TGTGCCAGCAGCTTTGGGCAGGGCGGCCCCTACGAGCAGTACTTC.

The chain is built from TRBV27 and TRBJ2-1; 11 positions agree with TRBD2. CDR1 and CDR2 from the germline V gene are MNHEY and SMNVEV (reference sequence). With 2 bases clipped from V and 4 bases from J, the junction kept 1 base outside the gene matches. CDR3 length: 15 amino acids. CDR3 coding DNA: TGTGCCAGCAGTTTACTAGCGGGAGGTTACAATGAGCAGTTCTTC. It specifies CASSLLAGGYNEQFF.

This clone was seen more than once but under ten times. The gene calls are TRBV6-1 and TRBJ2-7; 7 nucleotides line up with TRBD1. J gave up 3 bases and V 7 bases, and 3 bases lay outside the gene matches. This CDR3 contains 12 residues. The germline V gene encodes CDR1 MNHNS and CDR2 SASEGT. The CDR3 nucleotides read TGTGCCAGCAACCCAGGGGGCTACGAGCAGTACTTC. As protein: CASNPGGYEQYF.

In regard to this clone: Other DNA variants within this sample encode the same CDR3. The chain employs TRBV4-3 and TRBJ1-2, with D perhaps matching TRBD1 (6 bases). The CDR3 is 14 amino acids. Germline values: CDR1 LGHNA, CDR2 YSLEER. Between the trimmed V and J ends, which lost 0 bases and 4 bases, there was a span of 9 bases. The CDR3, as DNA: TGCGCCAGCAGCCAAGATCTAGGGGGCTATGGCTACACCTTC. It encodes CASSQDLGGYGYTF.

This chain joins TRBV19 and TRBJ2-7, with D possibly being TRBD2 (6 bases). The CDR3 consists of 16 residues. Germline V gene data show CDR1 as LNHDA and CDR2 as SQIVND (reference sequence). V was shortened by 4 bases and J by 2 bases, with 18 bases between the two germline ends. Here the CDR3 reads CASSRGGQTNPYEQYF. The CDR3 nucleotides are TGTGCCAGTAGTAGGGGAGGACAAACCAATCCCTACGAGCAGTACTTC.

The chain recombines TRBV28 with TRBJ2-7; the match to TRBD2 covers 9 bases. The CDR3 is 15 amino acids. Germline CDR1 MDHEN, CDR2 SYDVKM. V lost 10 bases to trimming and J lost 0 bases; unmatched junction nucleotides: 10. CDR3 sequence (DNA): TGTGCCACCAATTATGGCGGGAGGGCCTCCTACGAGCAGTACTTC. Protein sequence: CATNYGGRASYEQYF.

This clone was counted between two and nine times. The chain joins TRBV7-2 to TRBJ1-5, with D uncertain. V lost 4 bases and J 11 bases, leaving 21 bases between the germline ends. This CDR3 contains 15 residues. CDR1 and CDR2 (germline): SGHTA, FQGNSA. CDR3 nucleotides: TGTGCCAGCAGCTGGGAAGGCGGGGAGGGAGCGACCCAGCATTTT. Its protein product is CASSWEGGEGATQHF.

The V call is TRBV15, the J call TRBJ1-5; TRBD1 agrees at 7 bases. This CDR3 has 14 residues. Germline CDR1 reads LNHNV; CDR2 reads YYDKDF (reference sequence). The junction had 7 bases not matched to a gene; V was cut back by 4 bases and J by 7 bases. CDR3 sequence reads: CATSTGGTGQPQHF. CDR3 nucleotides: TGTGCCACCAGCACAGGGGGGACTGGGCAGCCCCAGCATTTT.

This chain uses TRBV28 with TRBJ2-2, with D tentatively TRBD1 (5 bases). In germline, CDR1 is MDHEN, CDR2 SYDVKM. CDR3 size: 16 residues. Trimming cost V 2 bases and J 1 base, with 11 bases left between them. The CDR3 bases are TGTGCCAGCAGTTTAGACAGCCGAGGGAACACCGGGGAGCTGTTTTTT. Residues: CASSLDSRGNTGELFF.